This TCR beta chain was sequenced in a study of shared clonotypes between healthy human individuals. On this clone itself: The same CDR3 also results from other DNA sequences found in this sample.

The CDR3 is 15 residues long. Germline V gives CDR1 MGHRA, CDR2 YSYEKL. V lost 1 base to trimming and J lost 4 bases; unmatched junction nucleotides: 4. Sequencing was performed with immunoSEQ multiplex PCR; in TCRdb, only in-frame clones are kept and a portion is missing. Here the sample spans a few million clones, over 85% being singletons. The rearrangement uses TRBV4-1 and TRBJ2-1; 7 nucleotides line up with TRBD1. The sequenced sample consisted of naive CD4+ T cells from PBMCs. Sample subset: CD45RA+ positively selected. The receptor comes from a young man in good health. Some clones in this sample may be carry-over from other donors' samples. CDR3 coding DNA: TGCGCCAGCAGCCAAGTGGGGACAGCGTACAATGAGCAGTTCTTC. Translating it yields CASSQVGTAYNEQFF.